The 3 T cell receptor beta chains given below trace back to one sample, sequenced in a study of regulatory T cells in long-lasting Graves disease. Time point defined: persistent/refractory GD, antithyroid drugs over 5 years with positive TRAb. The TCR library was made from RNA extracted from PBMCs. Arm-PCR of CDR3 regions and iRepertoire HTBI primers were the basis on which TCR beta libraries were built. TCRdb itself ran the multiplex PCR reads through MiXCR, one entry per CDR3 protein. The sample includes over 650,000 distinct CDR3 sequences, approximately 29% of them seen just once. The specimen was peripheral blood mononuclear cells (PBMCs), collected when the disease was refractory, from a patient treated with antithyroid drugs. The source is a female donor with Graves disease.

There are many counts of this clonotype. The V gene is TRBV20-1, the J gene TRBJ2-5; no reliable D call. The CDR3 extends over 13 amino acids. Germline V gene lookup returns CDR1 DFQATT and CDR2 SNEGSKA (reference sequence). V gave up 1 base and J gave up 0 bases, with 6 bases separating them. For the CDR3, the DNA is TGCAGTGCTAGAGCAGGCAACCAAGAGACCCAGTACTTC. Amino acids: CSARAGNQETQYF.

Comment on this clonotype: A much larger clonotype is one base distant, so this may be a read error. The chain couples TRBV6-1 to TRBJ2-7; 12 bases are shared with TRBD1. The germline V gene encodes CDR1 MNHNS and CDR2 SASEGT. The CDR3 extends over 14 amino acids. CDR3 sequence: CASSKAGQGARQHF. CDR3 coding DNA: TGTGCCAGCAGTAAAGCGGGACAGGGGGCTCGGCAGCACTTC.

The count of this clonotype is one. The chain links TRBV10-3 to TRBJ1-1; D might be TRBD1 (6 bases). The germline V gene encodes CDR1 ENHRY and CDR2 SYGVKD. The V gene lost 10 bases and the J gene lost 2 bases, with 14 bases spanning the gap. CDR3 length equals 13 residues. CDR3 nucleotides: TGTGCCACTTGCGGGGGACAAAACACTGAAGCTTTCTTT. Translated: CATCGGQNTEAFF.